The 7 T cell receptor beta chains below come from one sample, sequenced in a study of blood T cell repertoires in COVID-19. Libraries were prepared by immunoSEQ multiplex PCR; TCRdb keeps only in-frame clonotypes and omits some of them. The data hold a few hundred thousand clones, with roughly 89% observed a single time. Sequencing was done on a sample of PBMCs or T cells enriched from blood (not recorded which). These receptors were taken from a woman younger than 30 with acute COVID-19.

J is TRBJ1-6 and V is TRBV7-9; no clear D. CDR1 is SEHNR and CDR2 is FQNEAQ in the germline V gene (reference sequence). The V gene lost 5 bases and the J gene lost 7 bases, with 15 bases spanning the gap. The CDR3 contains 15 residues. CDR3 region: CASSRGEGGNSPLHF. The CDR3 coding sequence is TGTGCCAGCAGCCGCGGTGAGGGAGGGAATTCACCCCTCCACTTT. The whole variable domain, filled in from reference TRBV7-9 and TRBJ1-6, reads DTGVSQNPRHKITKRGQNVTFRCDPISEHNRLYWYRQTLGQGPEFLTYFQNEAQLEKSRLLSDRFSAERPKGSFSTLEIQRTEQGDSAMYLCASSRGEGGNSPLHFGNGTRLTVT.

The CDR3 reads CASRRLGMNTEAFF. CDR3 DNA sequence: TGTGCCAGCAGGCGTCTCGGGATGAACACTGAAGCTTTCTTT. The J gene is TRBJ1-1, the V gene TRBV28; D gene unclear. In germline, CDR1 is MDHEN, CDR2 SYDVKM. The CDR3 spans 14 residues. V dropped 6 bases and J dropped 0 bases, with 11 bases sitting between them. The whole variable domain, filled in from reference TRBV28 and TRBJ1-1, reads DVKVTQSSRYLVKRTGEKVFLECVQDMDHENMFWYRQDPGLGLRLIYFSYDVKMKEKGDIPEGYSVSREKKERFSLILESASTNQTSMYLCASRRLGMNTEAFFGQGTRLTVV.

CDR3: CASSFWGQTYGYTF. DNA for the CDR3: TGTGCCAGCAGTTTTTGGGGGCAGACCTATGGCTACACCTTC. This chain joins TRBV27 and TRBJ1-2, with D possibly being TRBD1 (6 bases). V lost 3 bases and J 4 bases, leaving 12 bases between the germline ends. CDR3 length: 14 residues. Germline values: CDR1 MNHEY, CDR2 SMNVEV (reference sequence).

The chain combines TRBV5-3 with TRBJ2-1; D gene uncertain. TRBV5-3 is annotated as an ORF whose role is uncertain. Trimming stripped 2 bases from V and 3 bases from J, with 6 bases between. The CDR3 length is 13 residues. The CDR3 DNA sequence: TGTGCCAGAAGCTTTCTAGGCTACAATGAGCAGTTCTTC. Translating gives CARSFLGYNEQFF.

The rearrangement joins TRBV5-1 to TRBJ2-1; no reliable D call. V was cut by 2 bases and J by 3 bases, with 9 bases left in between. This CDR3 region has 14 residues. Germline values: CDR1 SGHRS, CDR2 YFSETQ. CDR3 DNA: TGCGCCAGCAGCTTTGTCCCTCTCTACAATGAGCAGTTCTTC. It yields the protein CASSFVPLYNEQFF.

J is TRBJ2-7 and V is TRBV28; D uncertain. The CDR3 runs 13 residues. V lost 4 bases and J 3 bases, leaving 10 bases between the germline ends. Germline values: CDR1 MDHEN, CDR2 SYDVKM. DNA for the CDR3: TGTGCCAGCAGTTCTGCACCCTACTACGAGCAGTACTTC. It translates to CASSSAPYYEQYF.

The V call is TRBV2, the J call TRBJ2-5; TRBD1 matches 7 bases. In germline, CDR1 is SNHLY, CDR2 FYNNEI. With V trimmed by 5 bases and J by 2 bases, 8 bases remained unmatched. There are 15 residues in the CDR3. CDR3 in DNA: TGTGCCAGCAGTTCCCTGGGACAGACTCAAGAGACCCAGTACTTC. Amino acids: CASSSLGQTQETQYF.